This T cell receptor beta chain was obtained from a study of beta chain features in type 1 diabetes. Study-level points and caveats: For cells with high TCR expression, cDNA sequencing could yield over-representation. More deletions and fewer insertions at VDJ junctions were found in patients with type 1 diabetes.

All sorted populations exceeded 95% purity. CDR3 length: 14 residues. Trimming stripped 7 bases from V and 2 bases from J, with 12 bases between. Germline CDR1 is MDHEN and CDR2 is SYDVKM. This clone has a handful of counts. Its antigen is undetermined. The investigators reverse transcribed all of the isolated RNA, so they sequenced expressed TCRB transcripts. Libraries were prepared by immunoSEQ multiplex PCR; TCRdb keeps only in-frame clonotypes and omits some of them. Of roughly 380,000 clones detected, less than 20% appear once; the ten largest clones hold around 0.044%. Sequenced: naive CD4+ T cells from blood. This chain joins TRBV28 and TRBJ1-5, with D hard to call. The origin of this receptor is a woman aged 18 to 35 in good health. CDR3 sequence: CASIPWQGNQPQHF. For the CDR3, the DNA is TGTGCCAGCATTCCCTGGCAAGGCAATCAGCCCCAGCATTTT.